This entry is about one T cell receptor beta chain. Its antigen is not known. The data were produced by immunoSEQ multiplex PCR, yet TCRdb's version contains in-frame clones alone and is incomplete. The sample lists some 2,000,000 clones, about 94% occurring once. The data originate from a study of shared clonotypes between healthy human individuals. Study context: Each donor contributed plates that comprised three CD4 naive, three CD4 memory, two CD8 naive and one CD8 memory.

Study-wide findings and caveats: Naive CD4 clonotypes were shared across a handful of donors at approximately 5.3%.

Germline CDR1 and CDR2: WSHSY and SAAADI. The V and J ends lost 8 bases and 5 bases respectively, with 15 bases between them. This CDR3 region has 13 residues. The source of this sequence is a man between 18 and 29 years old in good health. The sequencing input was naive CD4+ T cells sorted from blood. Documented subset: CD45RA+ positively selected. The rearrangement links TRBV10-2 to TRBJ1-1, with a weak D call TRBD1 (6 bases). CDR3 bases: TGCGCCAGCGGGAGGACAGCGAGTACTGAAGCTTTCTTT. As protein: CASGRTASTEAFF.